This note documents a single T cell receptor beta chain sequence. Antigen: not known. CDR3 size: 12 residues. Trimming shortened V by 2 bases and J by 10 bases, and 7 bases separated the two germline ends. Germline V gene sequence: CDR1 SGHDT, CDR2 YYEEEE. People who had autoimmune disease history or systemic immunosuppression were excluded. These data come from a study of OX40 agonist ivuxolimab in advanced cancers. Study-wide findings and caveats: Patients who responded partially at 0.1-3.0 mg/kg showed clonal expansion ranking among the lowest. Within 6 weeks, CD4+ and CD8+ blood T cells expanded clonally at 0.1 to 3.0 mg/kg. The expanded peripheral T cells' antigen specificity was not determined.

Profiling relied on immunoSEQ multiplex PCR, and the TCRdb table lists in-frame clones only, not all of them. The table lists about 77,000 clones, roughly 89% of them singletons. This receptor was taken from an adult with an advanced solid tumor such as melanoma, head and neck, liver or kidney cancer. The sequences come from CD4+ or CD8+ T cells sorted from blood, collected in a trial of the OX40 agonist ivuxolimab. The chain recombines TRBV5-6 with TRBJ1-6, with no clear D. CDR3 bases: TGTGCCAGCAGCTTTCCCGGCTCACCCCTCCACTTT. It codes for CASSFPGSPLHF.